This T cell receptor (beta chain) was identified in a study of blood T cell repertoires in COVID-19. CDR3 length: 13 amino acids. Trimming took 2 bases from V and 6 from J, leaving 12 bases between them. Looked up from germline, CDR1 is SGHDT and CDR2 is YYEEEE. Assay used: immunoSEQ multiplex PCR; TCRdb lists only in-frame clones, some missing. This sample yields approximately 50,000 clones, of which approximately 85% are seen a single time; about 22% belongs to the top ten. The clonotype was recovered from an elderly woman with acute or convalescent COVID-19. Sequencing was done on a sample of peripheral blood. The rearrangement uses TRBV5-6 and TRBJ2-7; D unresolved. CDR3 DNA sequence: TGTGCCAGCAGCTTAGGTTACCAGGCCGAGCAGTACTTC. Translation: CASSLGYQAEQYF. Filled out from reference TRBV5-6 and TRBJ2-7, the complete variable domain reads DAGVTQSPTHLIKTRGQQVTLRCSPKSGHDTVSWYQQALGQGPQFIFQYYEEEERQRGNFPDRFSGHQFPNYSSELNVNALLLGDSALYLCASSLGYQAEQYFGPGTRLTVT.